This TCR beta chain emerged from a study of blood T cell repertoires in COVID-19. Study-wide context: Donors in the United States, Italy and Spain gave samples during acute or convalescent COVID-19. In each case, the material was cDNA or gDNA derived from T cells, B-cell-depleted T cells, or PBMCs.

In the authors' workflow: Amplification with reference gene primers provided the estimates of nucleated cell counts. Clones were sequenced by immunoSEQ multiplex PCR, and TCRdb holds only the in-frame ones, with some missing. Clone size and the V and J calls come from that table; the DNA yielded D and trimming. The repertoire includes approximately 100,000 clones, approximately 62% of them detected once, and about 6.5% sits in the top ten. The CDR3 contains 18 residues. J gave up 0 bases and V 6 bases, and 7 bases lay outside the gene matches. Germline V CDR1 and CDR2: MDHEN, SYDVKM. The source material was peripheral blood. The chain combines TRBV28 with TRBJ2-4, with 14 bases that match TRBD2. The sequence was obtained from a man aged 80 or over with acute or convalescent COVID-19. CDR3 DNA sequence: TGTGCCAGCAGATTGGGACTAGCGGGAGAGCTAGCCAAAAACATTCAGTACTTC. Residues: CASRLGLAGELAKNIQYF.